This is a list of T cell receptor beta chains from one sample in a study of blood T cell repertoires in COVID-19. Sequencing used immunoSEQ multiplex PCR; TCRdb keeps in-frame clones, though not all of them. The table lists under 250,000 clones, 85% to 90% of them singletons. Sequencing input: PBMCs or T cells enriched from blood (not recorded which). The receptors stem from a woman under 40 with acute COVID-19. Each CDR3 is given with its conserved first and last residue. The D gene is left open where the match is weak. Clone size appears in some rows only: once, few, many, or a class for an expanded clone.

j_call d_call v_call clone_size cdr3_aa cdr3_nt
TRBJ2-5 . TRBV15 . CATSRPSGTGGTQYF TGTGCCACCAGCAGACCCTCCGGGACCGGGGGGACCCAGTACTTC
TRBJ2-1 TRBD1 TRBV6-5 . CASSYSRQGAEQFF TGTGCCAGCAGTTACTCGCGCCAGGGGGCCGAGCAGTTCTTC
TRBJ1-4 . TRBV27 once CASKAWADEKLFF TGTGCCAGCAAGGCCTGGGCCGATGAAAAACTGTTTTTT
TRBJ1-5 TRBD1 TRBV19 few CASSIERFRDSYPNQPQHF TGTGCCAGTAGTATAGAGAGGTTCCGGGACAGCTATCCAAATCAGCCCCAGCATTTT
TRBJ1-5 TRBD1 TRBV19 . CASSIWDRGDQPQHF TGTGCCAGTAGTATATGGGACAGGGGGGATCAGCCCCAGCATTTT
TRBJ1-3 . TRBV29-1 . CSVVGVSGNTIYF TGCAGCGTTGTTGGAGTGTCCGGAAACACCATATATTTT
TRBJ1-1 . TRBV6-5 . CASRRQSEAFF TGTGCCAGCAGAAGACAGTCTGAAGCTTTCTTT
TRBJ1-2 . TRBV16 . CASSQSPDNNYGYTF TGTGCCAGCAGCCAATCCCCCGACAACAACTATGGCTACACCTTC
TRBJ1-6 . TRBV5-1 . CASSPAGDYESPLHF TGCGCCAGCAGCCCCGCTGGGGACTACGAATCACCCCTCCACTTT
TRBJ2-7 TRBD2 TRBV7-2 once CASSIDSGAYEQYF TGTGCCAGCAGCATTGACAGCGGGGCCTACGAGCAGTACTTC
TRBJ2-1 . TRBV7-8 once CASSLEVGGYNEQFF TGTGCCAGCAGCTTAGAAGTGGGGGGTTACAATGAGCAGTTCTTC
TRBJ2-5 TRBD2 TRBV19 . CASSSRTSGGAEETQYF TGTGCCAGTAGTTCCCGGACTAGCGGGGGGGCCGAAGAGACCCAGTACTTC
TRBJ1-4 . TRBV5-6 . CASSEPDSGNGKLFF TGTGCCAGCAGCGAACCGGACTCGGGTAACGGGAAACTGTTTTTT
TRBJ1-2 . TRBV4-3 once CASSQERLVYGYTF TGCGCCAGCAGCCAAGAAAGACTGGTCTATGGCTACACCTTC
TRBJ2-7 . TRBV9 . CASSVVPTAYEQYF TGTGCCAGCAGCGTAGTCCCGACAGCCTACGAGCAGTACTTC
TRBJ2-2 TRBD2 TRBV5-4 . CASSLQRGGVGELFF TGTGCCAGCAGCTTACAGCGGGGGGGCGTCGGGGAGCTGTTTTTT
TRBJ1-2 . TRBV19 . CATDDRWGYGYTF TGTGCCACCGACGACAGGTGGGGCTATGGCTACACCTTC
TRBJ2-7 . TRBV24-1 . CATSDWANDNEQYF TGTGCCACCAGTGATTGGGCAAACGACAACGAGCAGTACTTC
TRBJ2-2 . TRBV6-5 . CASADRQDGELFF TGTGCCAGCGCTGACAGGCAAGACGGGGAGCTGTTTTTT
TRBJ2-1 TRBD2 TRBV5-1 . CASSFSGGNNEQFF TGCGCCAGCAGCTTTTCCGGGGGGAACAATGAGCAGTTCTTC
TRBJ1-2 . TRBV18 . CASSPPAGVGYTF TGTGCCAGCTCACCACCTGCAGGGGTCGGCTACACCTTC
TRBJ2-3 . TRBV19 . CASSYQWTGTDTQYF TGTGCCAGTAGTTACCAGTGGACAGGCACAGATACGCAGTATTTT
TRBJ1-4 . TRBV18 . CASSPLRDREKLFF TGTGCCAGCTCACCATTGCGGGACCGGGAGAAACTGTTTTTT
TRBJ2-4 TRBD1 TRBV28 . CASSLDRGDIQYF TGTGCCAGCAGCCTCGACAGGGGTGACATTCAGTACTTC
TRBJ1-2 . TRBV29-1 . CSVEGFGGGDGGYTF TGCAGCGTTGAGGGATTTGGCGGGGGGGATGGTGGCTACACCTTC
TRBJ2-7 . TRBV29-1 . CSVADLSSYEQYF TGCAGCGTTGCCGACTTGAGCAGCTACGAGCAGTACTTC
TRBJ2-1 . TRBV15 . CATSGRTLNEQFF TGTGCCACCAGCGGAAGGACTTTAAATGAGCAGTTCTTC
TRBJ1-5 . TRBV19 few CASSIVLKVAQPQHF TGTGCCAGTAGTATTGTCCTCAAAGTAGCCCAGCCCCAGCATTTT
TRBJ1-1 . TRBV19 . CASSILRRTEAFF TGTGCCAGTAGTATCTTGAGGAGGACTGAAGCTTTCTTT
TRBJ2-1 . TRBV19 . CASSGTGLHEQFF TGTGCCAGTAGTGGCACAGGGCTCCATGAGCAGTTCTTC
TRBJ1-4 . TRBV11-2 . CASSFGTGRNEKLFF TGTGCCAGCAGCTTTGGTACAGGGCGGAATGAAAAACTGTTTTTT
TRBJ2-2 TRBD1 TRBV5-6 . CASSFGTGNTGELFF TGTGCCAGCAGCTTCGGGACAGGGAACACCGGGGAGCTGTTTTTT
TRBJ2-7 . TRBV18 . CASSPGFGYEQYF TGTGCCAGCTCACCCGGTTTTGGCTACGAGCAGTACTTC
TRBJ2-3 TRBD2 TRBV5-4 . CASTGGAGGTDTQYF TGTGCCAGCACGGGAGGGGCCGGAGGCACAGATACGCAGTATTTT
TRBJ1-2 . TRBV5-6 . CASSLPQGYGYTF TGTGCCAGCAGCTTGCCCCAGGGGTATGGCTACACCTTC
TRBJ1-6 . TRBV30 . CASEGRGRVPPLHF TGTGCCTCGGAGGGCCGGGGCCGGGTTCCACCCCTCCACTTT
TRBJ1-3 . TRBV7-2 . CASSLGGEGNTIYF TGTGCCAGCAGCTTAGGGGGCGAAGGAAACACCATATATTTT
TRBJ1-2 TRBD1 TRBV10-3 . CAISKQGEHYGYTF TGTGCCATCAGTAAACAGGGGGAGCACTATGGCTACACCTTC